The present T cell receptor beta chain was sequenced within a study of T cell changes during pregnancy in multiple sclerosis (dated 2019 in TCRdb). Notes on the research overall: Changes in the T cell repertoire over the course of pregnancy were examined in this study in women with multiple sclerosis.

The method was the immunoSEQ multiplex PCR assay. As stored in TCRdb, this immuneACCESS dataset retains in-frame rearrangements with V and J assigned. A fraction of the clones does not appear; measured against another copy, unresolved V genes explain less than half of the discrepancy, and the remainder lacks a known reason. This sample comprises 45,000 or so clones, around 92% of them detected only once. Around 10% of the sample is in the top ten clones. CDR1 and CDR2 are read off the germline V gene as MNHEY and SVGAGI. V was cut back by 5 bases and J by 1 base, leaving a gap of 11 bases between them. CDR3 length: 14 amino acids, cysteine to phenylalanine. Only the CDR3 region is kept as DNA, spanning 42 bases read in frame from base 1. This clone is characterized as medium-sized (0.01 to 0.1%). Its antigen target is currently unknown. No base quality values were provided; no much bigger clone lies one nucleotide off.

This TCR was sampled from a female donor with multiple sclerosis, enrolled in a pregnancy study. The chain links TRBV6-5 with TRBJ1-1; 5 matching bases give a weak D call of TRBD1. This specimen consisted of CD8+ T cells from peripheral blood mononuclear cells, obtained after pregnancy. The bases read TGTGCCAGCAGTCAGACAGAAACGAACACTGAAGCTTTCTTT. The resulting protein is CASSQTETNTEAFF.